The 16 T cell receptor beta chains reported below all come from one sample, sequenced in a study of radiotherapy plus CTLA-4 blockade in lung cancer. The assay was immunoSEQ multiplex PCR, and TCRdb's table has in-frame clones only and misses some. The sample records some 110,000 clones, 75% to 80% being singletons. The starting material was peripheral blood, obtained from a patient treated with radiotherapy plus ipilimumab. Receptors were obtained from a human donor with non-small cell lung cancer who had a partial response to radiotherapy plus ipilimumab.

The chain employs TRBV2 and TRBJ1-1; possibly TRBD1 for D (5 bases). In germline, CDR1 is SNHLY, CDR2 FYNNEI. The CDR3 totals 15 residues. The V and J ends lost 1 base and 2 bases respectively, with 11 bases between them. CDR3 sequence reads: CASSEDPGLNTEAFF. CDR3 nucleotide sequence: TGTGCCAGCAGTGAAGACCCGGGACTCAACACTGAAGCTTTCTTT. The full variable domain, completed using reference TRBV2 and TRBJ1-1, is EPEVTQTPSHQVTQMGQEVILRCVPISNHLYFYWYRQILGQKVEFLVSFYNNEISEKSEIFDDQFSVERPDGSNFTLKIRSTKLEDSAMYFCASSEDPGLNTEAFFGQGTRLTVV.

This chain uses TRBV6-5 with TRBJ1-2; D remains ambiguous. Germline V gives CDR1 MNHEY, CDR2 SVGAGI. The CDR3 contains 13 residues. With 5 bases removed from V and 4 bases from J, the gap between germline ends came to 11 bases. The CDR3 nucleotides are TGTGCCAGCAGTGAATGGGAGTCCTATGGCTACACCTTC. Protein product: CASSEWESYGYTF.

This clone was counted only a few times. V gene TRBV27 combines with J gene TRBJ2-3; a weak D match, TRBD2 (6 bases). CDR1 and CDR2 from the germline V gene are MNHEY and SMNVEV (reference sequence). The CDR3 is 15 amino acids. The V end was cut by 2 bases, the J end by 2 bases, with 11 bases between. In DNA, the CDR3 is TGTGCCAGCAGTTTACGGGACTTCCACACAGATACGCAGTATTTT. It specifies CASSLRDFHTDTQYF.

The chain is built from TRBV27 and TRBJ1-2; possibly TRBD1 for D (6 bases). Germline values: CDR1 MNHEY, CDR2 SMNVEV (reference sequence). This CDR3 has 13 residues. V lost 6 bases and J 8 bases, leaving 16 bases between the germline ends. The CDR3 sequence: CASSVDSLGGYTF. The CDR3 DNA reads TGTGCCAGCAGCGTGGACAGCCTTGGAGGCTACACCTTC.

The rearrangement uses TRBV6-1 and TRBJ2-7; D is perhaps TRBD2 (5 bases). The length of the CDR3 is 13 residues. V was shortened by 4 bases and J by 3 bases, with 10 bases between the two germline ends. Per germline, CDR1 MNHNS and CDR2 SASEGT. This CDR3 reads CASSVRGNYEQYV. The CDR3, as DNA: TGTGCCAGCAGTGTTCGGGGAAACTACGAGCAGTACGTC.

This clone has just a few counts. The chain employs TRBV7-8 and TRBJ2-3, with D unresolved. The CDR3 totals 15 residues. Germline lookup yields CDR1 SGHVS and CDR2 FQNEAQ. V dropped 1 base and J dropped 0 bases, with 8 bases sitting between them. The CDR3 nucleotides are TGTGCCAGCAGCTTAGGCGTGGTGAGCACAGATACGCAGTATTTT. Its protein is CASSLGVVSTDTQYF.

The chain uses TRBV28 and TRBJ1-1; D perhaps matches TRBD1 (5 bases). The CDR3 is 12 amino acids. CDR1 MDHEN and CDR2 SYDVKM come from the germline V gene. V was pared by 10 bases and J by 1 base, with 10 bases between. In nucleotides, the CDR3 is TGTGCCACAAAACAGGCGAACACTGAAGCTTTCTTT. Protein sequence: CATKQANTEAFF.

This clone came up once. The gene calls are TRBV5-5 and TRBJ2-4; D remains unclear. The CDR3 spans 13 residues. V shed 4 bases and J shed 8 bases, with 13 bases lying between them. Germline loops: CDR1 SGHKS, CDR2 YYEKEE (reference sequence). The chain's CDR3 is CASSQRFGDIQYF. In nucleotides, the CDR3 is TGTGCCAGCAGCCAGCGTTTCGGAGACATTCAGTACTTC. Full variable domain (rest looked up from reference TRBV5-5 and TRBJ2-4): DAGVTQSPTHLIKTRGQQVTLRCSPISGHKSVSWYQQVLGQGPQFIFQYYEKEERGRGNFPDRFSARQFPNYSSELNVNALLLGDSALYLCASSQRFGDIQYFGAGTRLSVL.

The chain employs TRBV28 and TRBJ2-7; 12 bases line up with TRBD2. The J segment lost 12 bases and the V segment lost 8 bases, leaving 8 bases of the junction unmatched. There are 12 residues in the CDR3. The germline V gene has CDR1 MDHEN and CDR2 SYDVKM. In nucleotides, the CDR3 is TGTGCCAGCTCAACTAGCGGGAGGTTGGGGTACGTC. The encoded protein is CASSTSGRLGYV.

V and J are TRBV2 and TRBJ1-1; 9 bases are a match to TRBD1. Per the germline V gene, CDR1 is SNHLY and CDR2 is FYNNEI. V lost 8 bases to trimming and J lost 4 bases; unmatched junction nucleotides: 8. The CDR3 has 14 amino acids. CDR3: CASSKGQGGTEAFF. The CDR3 DNA follows: TGTGCCAGCTCGAAGGGACAGGGTGGCACTGAAGCTTTCTTT.

This clone was seen just once. The chain carries TRBV7-9 and TRBJ1-1, with TRBD1 matching 10 bases. Germline V gene lookup returns CDR1 SEHNR and CDR2 FQNEAQ (reference sequence). The CDR3 length is 15 residues. V lost 5 bases, J lost 3 bases, and 6 bases stayed unmatched. The CDR3 loop is CASSRETGGHTEAFF. In DNA form, the CDR3 reads TGTGCCAGCAGCCGAGAGACAGGGGGCCACACTGAAGCTTTCTTT. The whole variable domain, remainder taken from reference TRBV7-9 and TRBJ1-1, is DTGVSQNPRHKITKRGQNVTFRCDPISEHNRLYWYRQTLGQGPEFLTYFQNEAQLEKSRLLSDRFSAERPKGSFSTLEIQRTEQGDSAMYLCASSRETGGHTEAFFGQGTRLTVV.

This rearrangement joins TRBV28 to TRBJ2-1; TRBD1 agrees at 11 bases. CDR1 is MDHEN and CDR2 is SYDVKM in the germline V gene. This CDR3 is 15 amino acids long. Germline trimming cut 4 bases from V and 2 bases from J; bases unmatched to any gene: 1. DNA of the CDR3: TGTGCCAGCAGTTGGGGACAGGGGGCCTACAATGAGCAGTTCTTC. It codes for CASSWGQGAYNEQFF.

The chain is built from TRBV5-1 and TRBJ1-1, with unresolved D. The V and J ends lost 3 bases and 1 base respectively, with 7 bases between them. Per germline, CDR1 SGHRS and CDR2 YFSETQ. CDR3 length equals 13 residues. Written as DNA, the CDR3 is TGCGCCAGCAGCTGGGAGCCGAACACTGAAGCTTTCTTT. Protein product: CASSWEPNTEAFF.

The chain uses TRBV20-1 and TRBJ2-4, with no clear D. The length of the CDR3 is 11 residues. The germline CDR1 and CDR2 sequences are DFQATT and SNEGSKA (reference sequence). V was shortened by 3 bases and J by 4 bases, with 4 bases between the two germline ends. CDR3 DNA sequence: TGCAGTGCTAGCCAGAAAAACATTCAGTACTTC. This encodes CSASQKNIQYF.

The genes are TRBV5-1 and TRBJ2-2, with D possibly TRBD2 on 5 matching bases. The CDR3 totals 17 residues. In germline, CDR1 is SGHRS, CDR2 YFSETQ. Trimming took off 7 bases at V and 5 bases at J, with 24 bases between the two ends. The CDR3 DNA reads as TGCGCCAGCGCTCGAGGGCTGTCACCTGATTGGACCGGGGAGCTGTTTTTT. It specifies CASARGLSPDWTGELFF.

The rearrangement links TRBV11-2 to TRBJ2-7; D ambiguous. V was pared by 5 bases and J by 1 base, with 3 bases between. The CDR3 has 11 residues. Germline V gene lookup returns CDR1 SGHAT and CDR2 FQNNGV. This chain's CDR3 is CASSISYEQYF. In DNA form, the CDR3 reads TGTGCCAGCAGCATATCCTACGAGCAGTACTTC.